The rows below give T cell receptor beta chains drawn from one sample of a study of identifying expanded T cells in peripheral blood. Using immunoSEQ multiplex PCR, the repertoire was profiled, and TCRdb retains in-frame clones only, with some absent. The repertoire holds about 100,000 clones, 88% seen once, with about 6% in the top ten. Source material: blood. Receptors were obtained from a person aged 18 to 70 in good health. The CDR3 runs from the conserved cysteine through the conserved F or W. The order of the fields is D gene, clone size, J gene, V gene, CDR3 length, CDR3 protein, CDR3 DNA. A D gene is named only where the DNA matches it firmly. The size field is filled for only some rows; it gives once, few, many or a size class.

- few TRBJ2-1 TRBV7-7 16 CASSSGVYPSYNEQFF TGTGCCAGCAGCTCCGGGGTATACCCTTCCTACAATGAGCAGTTCTTC
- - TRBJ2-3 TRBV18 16 CASSHRDTGRGGTQYF TGTGCCAGCTCACACAGGGACACCGGCCGCGGCGGTACGCAGTATTTT
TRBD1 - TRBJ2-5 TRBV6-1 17 CASSGDWDRPYQETQYF TGTGCCAGCAGTGGGGATTGGGACAGGCCGTACCAAGAGACCCAGTACTTC
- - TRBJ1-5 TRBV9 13 CASSEGGGQPQHF TGTGCCAGCAGCGAGGGGGGCGGTCAGCCCCAGCATTTT
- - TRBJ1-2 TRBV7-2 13 CASSSGMGYGYTF TGTGCCAGCAGCTCCGGTATGGGGTATGGCTACACCTTC
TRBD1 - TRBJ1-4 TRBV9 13 CASSAPGGEKLFF TGTGCCAGCAGCGCCCCAGGGGGTGAAAAACTGTTTTTT
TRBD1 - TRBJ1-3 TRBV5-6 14 CASTRTGAGNTIYF TGTGCCAGCACCAGGACAGGGGCTGGAAACACCATATATTTT
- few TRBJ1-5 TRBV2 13 CASTGGLNQPQHF TGTGCCAGCACGGGGGGGTTAAATCAGCCCCAGCATTTT
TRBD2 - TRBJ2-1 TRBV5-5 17 CASSLGLAGVVYNEQFF TGTGCCAGCAGCCTGGGACTAGCGGGAGTCGTCTACAATGAGCAGTTCTTC
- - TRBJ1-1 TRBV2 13 CASSGQSGTEAFF TGTGCCAGCAGTGGACAGTCAGGCACTGAAGCTTTCTTT
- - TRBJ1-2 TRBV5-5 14 CASSLVRENYGYTF TGTGCCAGCAGCTTGGTCAGAGAAAACTATGGCTACACCTTC
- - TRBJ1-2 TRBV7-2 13 CASSHYRDYGYTF TGTGCCAGCAGTCATTACAGGGATTATGGCTACACCTTC
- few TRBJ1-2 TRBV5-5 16 CASSPSVGRLNYGYTF TGTGCCAGCAGCCCATCGGTGGGCAGGCTGAACTATGGCTACACCTTC
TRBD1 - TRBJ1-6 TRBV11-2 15 CASRRPGTGGSPLHF TGTGCCAGCAGGCGGCCCGGGACAGGGGGTTCACCCCTCCACTTT
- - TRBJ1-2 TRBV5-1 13 CASSLGSNYGYTF TGCGCCAGCAGCTTGGGCTCTAACTATGGCTACACCTTC
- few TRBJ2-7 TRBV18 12 CASSPRTYEQYF TGTGCCAGCTCACCACGGACCTACGAGCAGTACTTC
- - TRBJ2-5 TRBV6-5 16 CASSYSRQGIQETQYF TGTGCCAGCAGTTACTCGAGGCAGGGAATCCAAGAGACCCAGTACTTC
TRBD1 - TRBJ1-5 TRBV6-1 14 CASNYGTADQPQHF TGTGCCAGCAACTACGGGACAGCCGATCAGCCCCAGCATTTT
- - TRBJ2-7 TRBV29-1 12 CSVAGSTYEQYF TGCAGCGTCGCCGGGTCTACCTACGAGCAGTACTTC
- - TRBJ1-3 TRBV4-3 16 CASSQDENIAGNTIYF TGCGCCAGCAGCCAAGATGAGAATATAGCGGGAAACACCATATATTTT